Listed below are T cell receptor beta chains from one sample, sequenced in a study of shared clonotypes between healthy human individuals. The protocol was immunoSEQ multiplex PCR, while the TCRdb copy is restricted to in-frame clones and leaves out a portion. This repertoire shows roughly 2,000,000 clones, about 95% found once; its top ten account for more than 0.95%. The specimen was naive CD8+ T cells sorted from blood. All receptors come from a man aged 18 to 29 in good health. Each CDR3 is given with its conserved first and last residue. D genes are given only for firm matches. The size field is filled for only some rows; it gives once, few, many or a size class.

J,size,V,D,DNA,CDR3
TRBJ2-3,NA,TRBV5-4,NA,TGTGCCAGCAGCTTCCGGGACATCACAGATACGCAGTATTTT,CASSFRDITDTQYF
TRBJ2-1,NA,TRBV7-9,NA,TGTGCCAGCAGCCCCCGACTAGGTCACCCCTACAATGAGCAGTTCTTC,CASSPRLGHPYNEQFF
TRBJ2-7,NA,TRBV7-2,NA,TGTGCCAGCAGCTTAAGCAACCCCTCATATGAAGACTACGAGCAGTACTTC,CASSLSNPSYEDYEQYF
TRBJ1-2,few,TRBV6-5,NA,TGTGCCAGCAGAACCATTGGGACGGCCTCTGGCTACACCTTC,CASRTIGTASGYTF
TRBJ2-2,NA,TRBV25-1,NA,TGTGCCAGCACCGTCGAGGAGGGGACCGGGGAGCTGTTTTTT,CASTVEEGTGELFF
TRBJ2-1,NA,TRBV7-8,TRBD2,TGTGCCAGCAGATTGGGACTAGCGGGAGGGCCAGTAGACTACAATGAGCAGTTCTTC,CASRLGLAGGPVDYNEQFF
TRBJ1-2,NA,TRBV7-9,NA,TGTGCCAGCAGCCCCCCTGGAGATTATGGCTACACCTTC,CASSPPGDYGYTF
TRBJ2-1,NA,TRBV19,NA,TGTGCCAGTAGTATAATTGGGTTTGGGGACTACAATGAGCAGTTCTTC,CASSIIGFGDYNEQFF
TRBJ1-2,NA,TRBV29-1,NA,TGCAGCGTTGAAAGGAGGGGAACTCAAATCTATGGCTACACCTTC,CSVERRGTQIYGYTF
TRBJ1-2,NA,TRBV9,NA,TGTGCCAGCAGCGCCTCGGGCAGGGAGGTCCATGGCTACACCTTC,CASSASGREVHGYTF
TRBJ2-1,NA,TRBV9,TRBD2,TGTGCCAGCAGCGACTCATCCGGGACTAGCGGGATAGGTGAGCAGTTCTTC,CASSDSSGTSGIGEQFF
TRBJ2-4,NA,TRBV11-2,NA,TGTGCCAGCAGCTTAGAAGGAACCCGTATCGACATTCAGTACTTC,CASSLEGTRIDIQYF
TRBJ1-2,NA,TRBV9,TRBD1,TGTGCCAGCAGCCTTGGACAGGATGCTGGCTACACCTTC,CASSLGQDAGYTF
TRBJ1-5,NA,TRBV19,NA,TGTGCCAGTAGTTCCCCATGGCAGGGCAATCAGCCCCAGCATTTT,CASSSPWQGNQPQHF
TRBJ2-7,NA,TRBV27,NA,TGTGCCAGCAGTTTAGGGGTGGGCTACGAGCAGTACTTC,CASSLGVGYEQYF
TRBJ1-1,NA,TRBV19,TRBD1,TGTGCCAGTAGCTCGACAGGGGGCCTAACTGAAGCTTTCTTT,CASSSTGGLTEAFF
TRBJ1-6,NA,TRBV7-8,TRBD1,TGTGCCAGCAGCCCTGACCAGGGGGCTTCACCCCTCCACTTT,CASSPDQGASPLHF
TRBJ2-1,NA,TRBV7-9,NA,TGTGCCAGCAGCCCCCACAGCGAAGGGGTCAATGAGCAGTTCTTC,CASSPHSEGVNEQFF
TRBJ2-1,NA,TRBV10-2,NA,TGCGCCAGCAGCCGGACGAAGAGCTCCTACAATGAGCAGTTCTTC,CASSRTKSSYNEQFF
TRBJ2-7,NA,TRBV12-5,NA,TGTGCTAGTGATTACAGGGTAATCAACTTTTACGAGCAGTACTTC,CASDYRVINFYEQYF
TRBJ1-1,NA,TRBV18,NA,TGTGCCAGCTCACCAAATAGAACAGGGAACACTGAAGCTTTCTTT,CASSPNRTGNTEAFF
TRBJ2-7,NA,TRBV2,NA,TGTGCCAGCAGTTGGGACGGACCCTACGAGCAGTACTTC,CASSWDGPYEQYF
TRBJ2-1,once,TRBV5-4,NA,TGTGCCAGCAGCCGTACGGGGACCCACAATGAGCAGTTCTTC,CASSRTGTHNEQFF
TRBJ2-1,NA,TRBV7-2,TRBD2,TGTGCCAGCAGCCTCGGGACTAGCGGGTTAAACGAGCAGTTCTTC,CASSLGTSGLNEQFF
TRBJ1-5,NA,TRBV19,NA,TGTGCCAGTAGTATAGATCTAACGGGTCAGCCCCAGCATTTT,CASSIDLTGQPQHF
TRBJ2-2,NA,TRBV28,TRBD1,TGTGCCAGCAGTTCCGATTGGACAGGGTGGAACACCGGGGAGCTGTTTTTT,CASSSDWTGWNTGELFF
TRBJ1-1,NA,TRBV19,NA,TGTGCCAGCAGCACAGGGAACACTGAAGCTTTCTTT,CASSTGNTEAFF
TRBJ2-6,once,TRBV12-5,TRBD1,TGTGCTAGTGGGACGGACAGGGTTGGGGCCAACGTCCTGACTTTC,CASGTDRVGANVLTF
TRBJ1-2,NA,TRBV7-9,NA,TGTGCCAGCAGCCCCCAAGTAGGAGGGGCGGTCTATGGCTACACCTTC,CASSPQVGGAVYGYTF
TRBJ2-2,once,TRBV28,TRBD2,TGTGCCAGCAGTTTCCGGACTAGCAACACCGGGGAGCTGTTTTTT,CASSFRTSNTGELFF
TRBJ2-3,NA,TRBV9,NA,TGTGCCAGCAGTTCCACCAGCAGGGGGGGTTTAGATACGCAGTATTTT,CASSSTSRGGLDTQYF
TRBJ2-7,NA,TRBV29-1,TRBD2,TGCAGCGTTGGTGGACTAGCGGGAGATTACACCGCCTACGAGCAGTACTTC,CSVGGLAGDYTAYEQYF
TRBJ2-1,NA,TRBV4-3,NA,TGCGCCAGCAGCCAGACGCGGGGCTTTCACCTCGGCTCCTACAATGAGCAGTTCTTC,CASSQTRGFHLGSYNEQFF
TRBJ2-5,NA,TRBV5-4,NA,TGTGCCAGCAGCTTGGCCGACGGCCAAGAGACCCAGTACTTC,CASSLADGQETQYF
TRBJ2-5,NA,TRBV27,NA,TGTGCCAGCGGGATCGATCAAGAGACCCAGTACTTC,CASGIDQETQYF
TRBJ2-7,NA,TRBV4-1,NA,TGCGCCAGCAGCCAAACCGACGACTACGAGCAGTACTTC,CASSQTDDYEQYF
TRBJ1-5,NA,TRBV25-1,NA,TGTGCCAGCAGTGAACAGGGTGCCGATCAGCCCCAGCATTTT,CASSEQGADQPQHF
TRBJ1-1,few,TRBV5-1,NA,TGCGCCAGCAGCCTACAGGGCACTGAAGCTTTCTTT,CASSLQGTEAFF
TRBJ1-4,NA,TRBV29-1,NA,TGCAGCGTGGGGCTAGATGAAAAACTGTTTTTT,CSVGLDEKLFF
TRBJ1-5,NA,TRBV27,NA,TGTGCCAGCAGTCTGGGGGTCTTTAATCAGCCCCAGCATTTT,CASSLGVFNQPQHF
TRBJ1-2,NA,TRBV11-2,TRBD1,TGTGCCAGCAGCTTAACAGGGGAGGATGGCTACACCTTC,CASSLTGEDGYTF
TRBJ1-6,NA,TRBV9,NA,TGTGCCAGCACCCCGGAGGATAATTCACCCCTCCACTTT,CASTPEDNSPLHF
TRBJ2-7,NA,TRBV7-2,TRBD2,TGTGCCAGCAGGCGGACTAGCGGGAGTGAGCAGTACTTC,CASRRTSGSEQYF
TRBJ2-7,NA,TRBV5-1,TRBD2,TGCGCCAGCAGCTTGGGGGGCTTTGTTGAGGCGGGAGTTTCCGAGCAGTACTTC,CASSLGGFVEAGVSEQYF
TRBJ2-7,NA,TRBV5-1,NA,TGCGCCAGCAGCTTGGCCAGGGGGGGAGAGCCCTACGAGCAGTACTTC,CASSLARGGEPYEQYF
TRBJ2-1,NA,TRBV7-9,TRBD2,TGTGCCAGCAGCCCCCCGGGACTAGCGGGATCTGATGAGCAGTTCTTC,CASSPPGLAGSDEQFF
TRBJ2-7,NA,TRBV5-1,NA,TGCGCCAGCAGCTTGGAGGCGTCCTACGAGCAGTACTTC,CASSLEASYEQYF
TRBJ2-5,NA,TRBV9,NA,TGTGCCAGCAGCGTTTGGGACGGGGAAGAGACCCAGTACTTC,CASSVWDGEETQYF
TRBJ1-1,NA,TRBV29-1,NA,TGCAGCGTCGACACACCGAACACTGAAGCTTTCTTT,CSVDTPNTEAFF
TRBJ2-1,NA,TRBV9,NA,TGTGCCAGCAGCGTAGGATGGAGCTCCTACAATGAGCAGTTCTTC,CASSVGWSSYNEQFF
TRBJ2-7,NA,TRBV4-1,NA,TGCGCCAGCAGCCAAGACGACCTTCACGAGCAGTACTTC,CASSQDDLHEQYF
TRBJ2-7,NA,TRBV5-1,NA,TGCGCCAGCAGCTTGCGGCCAGGTTTCTACGAGCAGTACTTC,CASSLRPGFYEQYF
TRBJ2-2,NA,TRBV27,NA,TGTGCCAGCAGCCCCACTGTGGGGGCCCTGTCGGCCGGGGAGCTGTTTTTT,CASSPTVGALSAGELFF
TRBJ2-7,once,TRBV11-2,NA,TGTGCCAGCAGCTTACCCCCCTGGGAGTCCTACGAGCAGTACTTC,CASSLPPWESYEQYF
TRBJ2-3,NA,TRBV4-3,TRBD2,TGCGCCAGCAGCCTTAGGGAGGGTACAGATACGCAGTATTTT,CASSLREGTDTQYF
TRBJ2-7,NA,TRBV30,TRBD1,TGTGCCTGGACGTCCGGGACAGGAGCCTACGAGCAGTACTTC,CAWTSGTGAYEQYF